Listed here are 19 T cell receptor beta chains from one sample, sequenced in a study of Ad26.COV2.S vaccination and SARS-CoV-2 variants. Treatment specified: approximately 18 received Ad26.COV2.S at low or high dose, single or two shots; five or six received placebo; per-sample allocation not given. Collection of the samples took place on day 63 after the first injection of vaccine or placebo. Data came from immunoSEQ multiplex PCR; TCRdb stores just in-frame clones and leaves some out. The table shows a few hundred thousand clones, with about 93% occurring only once. Material: peripheral blood, obtained in a trial of Ad26.COV2.S vaccine versus placebo. These TCRs come from a person between 18 and 65 years old who received the Ad26.COV2.S COVID-19 vaccine or a placebo.

The chain carries TRBV27 and TRBJ2-3; D uncertain. Germline values: CDR1 MNHEY, CDR2 SMNVEV (reference sequence). The V and J ends lost 5 bases and 6 bases respectively, with 9 bases between them. The CDR3 covers 12 residues. CDR3 in amino acids: CASSPSPDTQYF. For the CDR3, the DNA is TGTGCCAGCAGTCCATCTCCGGATACGCAGTATTTT.

The chain carries TRBV7-9 and TRBJ2-7, with 7 bases aligning to TRBD1. Germline V gene lookup returns CDR1 SEHNR and CDR2 FQNEAQ (reference sequence). With 5 bases clipped from V and 4 bases from J, the junction kept 11 bases outside the gene matches. The CDR3 totals 15 residues. The CDR3 region is CASSLTPTGRYEQYF. CDR3 sequence (DNA): TGTGCCAGCAGCCTAACCCCGACAGGGCGGTACGAGCAGTACTTC.

This chain joins TRBV11-3 and TRBJ2-7, with 14 bases matching TRBD2. V lost 3 bases, J lost 3 bases, and 13 bases stayed unmatched. In germline, CDR1 is SGHNT, CDR2 YENEEA. The CDR3 totals 19 residues. CDR3 sequence: CASSFYCRLAGGRVYEQYF. CDR3 in DNA: TGTGCCAGCAGCTTTTATTGTCGACTAGCGGGAGGGAGGGTCTACGAGCAGTACTTC.

V usage is TRBV18 and J usage is TRBJ1-1; no clear D gene. CDR3 size: 15 residues. V lost 4 bases to trimming and J lost 4 bases, with 16 bases between them. The germline V gene encodes CDR1 KGHSH and CDR2 LQKENI. The DNA for the CDR3 is TGTGCCAGCTCACTTCCCGGGCCTTTCGGCACTGAAGCTTTCTTT. Translating gives CASSLPGPFGTEAFF.

The chain combines TRBV7-9 with TRBJ1-2; unclear D gene. Looked up from germline, CDR1 is SEHNR and CDR2 is FQNEAQ (reference sequence). CDR3 length equals 14 residues. V was pared by 1 base and J by 6 bases, with 12 bases between. CDR3 bases: TGTGCCAGCAGCTTAGGACTTGGATTAGATGGCTACACCTTC. This translates into CASSLGLGLDGYTF.

The chain carries TRBV24-1 and TRBJ2-2, with 10 bases matching TRBD2. V was clipped by 4 bases and J by 1 base; unmatched bases: 5. This CDR3 has 17 amino acids. The V gene's germline CDR1 is KGHDR and CDR2 SFDVKD. The chain's CDR3 is CATSDDRTSGNTGELFF. The CDR3 DNA is TGTGCCACCAGTGACGATCGGACTAGCGGGAACACCGGGGAGCTGTTTTTT.

The chain employs TRBV28 and TRBJ1-2; the match to TRBD1 covers 10 bases. CDR1 is MDHEN, CDR2 SYDVKM, per germline. The CDR3 loop spans 16 amino acids. J was trimmed by 8 bases and V by 7 bases; bases with no gene match: 16. Written as DNA, the CDR3 is TGTGCCAGCACCCCTATAGGGGACAGGGGAAGGGGCGGCTACACCTTC. It is translated as CASTPIGDRGRGGYTF.

The chain employs TRBV2 and TRBJ2-3; D not resolved. The CDR3 consists of 14 residues. Per germline, CDR1 SNHLY and CDR2 FYNNEI. V lost 6 bases to trimming and J lost 0 bases, with 10 bases between them. As DNA, the CDR3 is TGTGCCAGCAGGGTCTCTCCTAGCACAGATACGCAGTATTTT. Translation gives CASRVSPSTDTQYF.

The chain employs TRBV7-9 and TRBJ2-5; tentatively, D is TRBD1 (6 bases). Germline CDR1 SEHNR, CDR2 FQNEAQ (reference sequence). The CDR3 loop spans 15 amino acids. Trimming stripped 5 bases from V and 4 bases from J, with 17 bases between. Here the CDR3 DNA reads TGTGCCAGCAGCCCTGGGGCCGGACAGTCAGAGACCCAGTACTTC. It specifies CASSPGAGQSETQYF.

The chain recombines TRBV4-3 with TRBJ2-6; D may be TRBD1 or TRBD2 (5 bases each). The V and J ends lost 1 base and 2 bases respectively, with 18 bases between them. Germline CDR1 LGHNA, CDR2 YSLEER. The CDR3 extends over 19 amino acids. This chain's CDR3 is CASSQVPPGPGTGANVLTF. CDR3 in DNA: TGCGCCAGCAGCCAAGTTCCTCCGGGGCCGGGTACTGGGGCCAACGTCCTGACTTTC.

This rearrangement joins TRBV28 to TRBJ2-3; maybe TRBD2 (5 bases). CDR3 length: 14 amino acids. CDR1 is MDHEN, CDR2 SYDVKM, per germline. Trimming stripped 5 bases from V and 1 base from J, with 10 bases between. The DNA for the CDR3 is TGTGCCAGCAGTCCCGACTACCGCACAGATACGCAGTATTTT. It encodes CASSPDYRTDTQYF.

The chain links TRBV18 to TRBJ2-2; tentatively, D is TRBD1 or TRBD2 (6 bases each). V shed 0 bases and J shed 5 bases, with 16 bases lying between them. The CDR3 is made up of 17 amino acids. The germline CDR1 and CDR2 sequences are KGHSH and LQKENI. CDR3 nucleotide sequence: TGTGCCAGCTCACCACCCAGACAGGAGGGGTGGACCGGGGAGCTGTTTTTT. This gives the protein CASSPPRQEGWTGELFF.

For the CDR3, the DNA is TGTGCCAGTAGTACGCGAGGGGGGACTAATGAAAAACTGTTTTTT. Its translation is CASSTRGGTNEKLFF. V gene TRBV19 combines with J gene TRBJ1-4; possibly TRBD1 for D (6 bases). V lost 4 bases, J lost 2 bases, and 11 bases lay in between. The CDR3 is 15 residues long. Per germline, CDR1 LNHDA and CDR2 SQIVND (reference sequence).

The chain carries TRBV21-1 and TRBJ1-1. TRBV21-1 is designated a pseudogene. The CDR3 sequence is 15 residues long. The CDR3 DNA reads as TGTGCCAGCAGCGAAAGGAGACAAACGAACACTGAAGCTTTCTTT. Translated, it gives CASSERRQTNTEAFF.

The chain couples TRBV9 to TRBJ2-7, with D perhaps TRBD1 (5 bases). In germline, CDR1 is SGDLS, CDR2 YYNGEE. This CDR3 is 15 amino acids long. V shed 0 bases and J shed 3 bases, with 13 bases lying between them. CDR3 nucleotides: TGTGCCAGCAGCGTAGCTACTGGGGCTTTCTACGAGCAGTACTTC. Residues: CASSVATGAFYEQYF.

This sequence joins TRBV19 and TRBJ2-2; no definite D call. Trimming cost V 5 bases and J 6 bases, with 7 bases left between them. Germline V lookup: CDR1 LNHDA, CDR2 SQIVND (reference sequence). This CDR3 comprises 12 residues. As DNA, the CDR3 is TGTGCCAGTAGTGTTTTTCCCGGGGAGCTGTTTTTT. This encodes CASSVFPGELFF.

V usage is TRBV11-2 and J usage is TRBJ1-5; tentative D call: TRBD1 (6 bases). V was cut by 1 base and J by 2 bases, with 6 bases left in between. CDR3 length equals 14 residues. CDR1 is SGHAT, CDR2 FQNNGV, per germline. Written as DNA, the CDR3 is TGTGCCAGCAGCTTAGCAGGGGGCAATCAGCCCCAGCATTTT. It codes for CASSLAGGNQPQHF.

This chain connects TRBV19 to TRBJ2-7, with TRBD1 matching over 10 bases. The CDR3 loop spans 14 amino acids. Germline CDR1 is LNHDA and CDR2 is SQIVND (reference sequence). V trimming: 3 bases; J trimming: 4 bases; junction bases outside the gene matches: 3. The DNA for the CDR3 is TGTGCCAGTAGTATTGGACAGGGGGGGTACGAGCAGTACTTC. It is translated as CASSIGQGGYEQYF.

CDR3 loop: CASSLALGFSYF. The CDR3, as DNA: TGTGCCAGCAGTTTAGCGCTGGGGTTTTCGTACTTC. The V and J genes are TRBV12-3 or TRBV12-4 and TRBJ2-7; D unresolved. V was cut by 0 bases and J by 12 bases, with 12 bases left in between. The CDR3 is 12 residues long.